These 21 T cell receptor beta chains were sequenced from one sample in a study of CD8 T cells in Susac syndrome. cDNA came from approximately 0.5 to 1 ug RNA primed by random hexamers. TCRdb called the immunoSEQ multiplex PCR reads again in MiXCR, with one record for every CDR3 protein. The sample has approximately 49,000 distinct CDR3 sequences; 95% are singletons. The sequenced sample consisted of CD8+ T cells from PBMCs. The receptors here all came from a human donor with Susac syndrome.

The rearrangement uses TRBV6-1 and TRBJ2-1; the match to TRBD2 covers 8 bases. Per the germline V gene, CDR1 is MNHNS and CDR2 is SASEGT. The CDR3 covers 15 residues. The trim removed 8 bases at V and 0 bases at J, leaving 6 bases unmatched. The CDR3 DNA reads TGTGCCAGCGGGGGAAGCGGGGGCTCCTACAATGAGCAGTTCTTC. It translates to CASGGSGGSYNEQFF.

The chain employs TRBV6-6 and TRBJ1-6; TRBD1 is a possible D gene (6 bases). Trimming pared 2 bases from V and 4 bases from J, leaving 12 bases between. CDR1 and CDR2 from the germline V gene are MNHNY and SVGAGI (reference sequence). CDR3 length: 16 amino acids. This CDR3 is CASSYTGIGYNSPLHF. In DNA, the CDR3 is TGTGCCAGCAGTTACACAGGGATCGGGTATAATTCACCCCTCCACTTT.

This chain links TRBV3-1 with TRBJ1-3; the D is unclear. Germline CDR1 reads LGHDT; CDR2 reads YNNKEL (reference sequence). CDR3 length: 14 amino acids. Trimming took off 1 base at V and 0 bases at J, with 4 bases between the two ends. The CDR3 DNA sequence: TGTGCCAGCAGCCAAGTCAACTCTGGAAACACCATATATTTT. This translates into CASSQVNSGNTIYF.

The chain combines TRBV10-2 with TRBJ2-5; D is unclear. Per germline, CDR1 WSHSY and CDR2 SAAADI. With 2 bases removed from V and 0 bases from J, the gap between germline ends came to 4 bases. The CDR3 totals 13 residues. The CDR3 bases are TGCGCCAGCAGTGAGATAGACCAAGAGACCCAGTACTTC. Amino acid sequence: CASSEIDQETQYF.

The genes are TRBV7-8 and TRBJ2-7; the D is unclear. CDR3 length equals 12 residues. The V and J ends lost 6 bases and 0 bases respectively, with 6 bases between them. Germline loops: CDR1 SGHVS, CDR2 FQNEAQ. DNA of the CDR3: TGTGCCAGCAGTATCAGCTCCTACGAGCAGTACTTC. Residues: CASSISSYEQYF.

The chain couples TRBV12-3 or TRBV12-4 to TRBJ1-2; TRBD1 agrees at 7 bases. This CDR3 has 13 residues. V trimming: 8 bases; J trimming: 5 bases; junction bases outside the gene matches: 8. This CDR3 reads CASPSRDSYGYTF. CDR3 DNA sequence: TGTGCCAGCCCGTCCCGGGACAGTTATGGCTACACCTTC.

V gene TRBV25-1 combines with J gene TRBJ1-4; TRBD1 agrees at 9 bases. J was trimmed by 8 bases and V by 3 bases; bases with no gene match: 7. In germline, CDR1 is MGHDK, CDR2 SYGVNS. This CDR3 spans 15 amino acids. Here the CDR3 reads CASSEPDRGKEKLFF. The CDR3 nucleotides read TGTGCCAGCAGTGAGCCTGACAGGGGGAAGGAAAAACTGTTTTTT.

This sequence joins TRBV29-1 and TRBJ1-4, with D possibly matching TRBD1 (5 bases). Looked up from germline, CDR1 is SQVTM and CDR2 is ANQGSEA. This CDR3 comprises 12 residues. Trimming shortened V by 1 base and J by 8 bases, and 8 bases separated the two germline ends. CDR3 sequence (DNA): TGCAGCGTTGAAGGCAGGGCGGAAAAACTGTTTTTT. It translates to CSVEGRAEKLFF. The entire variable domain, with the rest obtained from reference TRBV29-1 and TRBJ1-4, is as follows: SAVISQKPSRDICQRGTSLTIQCQVDSQVTMMFWYRQQPGQSLTLIATANQGSEATYESGFVIDKFPISRPNLTFSTLTVSNMSPEDSSIYLCSVEGRAEKLFFGSGTQLSVL.

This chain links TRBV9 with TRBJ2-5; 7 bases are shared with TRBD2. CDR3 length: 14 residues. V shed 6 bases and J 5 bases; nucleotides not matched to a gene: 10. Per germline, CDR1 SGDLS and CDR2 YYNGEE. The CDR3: CASTLGGEGETQYF. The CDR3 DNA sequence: TGTGCCAGCACCCTCGGAGGGGAGGGGGAGACCCAGTACTTC.

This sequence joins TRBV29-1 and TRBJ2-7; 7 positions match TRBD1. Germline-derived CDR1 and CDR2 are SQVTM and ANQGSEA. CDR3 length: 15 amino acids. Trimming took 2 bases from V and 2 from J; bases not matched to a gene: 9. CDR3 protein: CSVELLGQPTYEQYF. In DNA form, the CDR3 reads TGCAGCGTTGAACTTTTGGGACAGCCGACCTACGAGCAGTACTTC.

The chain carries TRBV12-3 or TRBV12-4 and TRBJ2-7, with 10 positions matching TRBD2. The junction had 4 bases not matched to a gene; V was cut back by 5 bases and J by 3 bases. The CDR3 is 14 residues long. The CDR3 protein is CASSTVAGGYEQYF. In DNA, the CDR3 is TGTGCCAGCAGTACCGTAGCGGGGGGCTACGAGCAGTACTTC.

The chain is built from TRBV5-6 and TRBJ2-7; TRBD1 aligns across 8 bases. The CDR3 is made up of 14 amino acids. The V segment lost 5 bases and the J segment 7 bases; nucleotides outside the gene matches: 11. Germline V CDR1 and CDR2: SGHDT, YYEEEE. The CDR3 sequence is CASSQNQGAREQYF. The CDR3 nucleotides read TGTGCCAGCAGTCAGAACCAGGGGGCGAGGGAGCAGTACTTC.

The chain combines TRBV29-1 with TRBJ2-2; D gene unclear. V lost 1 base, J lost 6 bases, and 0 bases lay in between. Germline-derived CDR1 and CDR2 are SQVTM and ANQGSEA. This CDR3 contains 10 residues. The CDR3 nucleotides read TGCAGCGTTGAAGCCGGGGAGCTGTTTTTT. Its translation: CSVEAGELFF.

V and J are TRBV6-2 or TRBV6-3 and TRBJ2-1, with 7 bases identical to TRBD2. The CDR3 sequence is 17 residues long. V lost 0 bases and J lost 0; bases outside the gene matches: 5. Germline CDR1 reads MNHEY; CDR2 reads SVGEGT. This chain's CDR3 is CASSYSGGGNSYNEQFF. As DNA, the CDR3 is TGTGCCAGCAGTTACTCAGGCGGGGGAAACTCCTACAATGAGCAGTTCTTC.

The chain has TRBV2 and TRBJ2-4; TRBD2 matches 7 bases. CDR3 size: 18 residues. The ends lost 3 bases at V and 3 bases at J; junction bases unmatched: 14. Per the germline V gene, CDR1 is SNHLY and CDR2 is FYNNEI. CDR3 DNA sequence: TGTGCCAGCAGTGACCCCGGGATTTTAGGGAGGGGCAAAAACATTCAGTACTTC. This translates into CASSDPGILGRGKNIQYF.

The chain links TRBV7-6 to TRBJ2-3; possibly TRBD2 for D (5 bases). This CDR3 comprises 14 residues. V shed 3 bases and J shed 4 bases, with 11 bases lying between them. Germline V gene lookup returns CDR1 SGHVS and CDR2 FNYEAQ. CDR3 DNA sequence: TGTGCCAGCAGCTTCGAGGGTCCCGCAGATACGCAGTATTTT. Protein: CASSFEGPADTQYF.

DNA of the CDR3: TGTGCCTGGACTAGCGGGGAGTCCTACGAGCAGTACTTC. Protein: CAWTSGESYEQYF. The V call is TRBV30, the J call TRBJ2-7, with 9 nucleotides matching TRBD2. Per the germline V gene, CDR1 is GTSNPN and CDR2 is SVGIG (reference sequence). V lost 4 bases, J lost 1 base, and 2 bases stayed unmatched. The CDR3 is made up of 13 amino acids.

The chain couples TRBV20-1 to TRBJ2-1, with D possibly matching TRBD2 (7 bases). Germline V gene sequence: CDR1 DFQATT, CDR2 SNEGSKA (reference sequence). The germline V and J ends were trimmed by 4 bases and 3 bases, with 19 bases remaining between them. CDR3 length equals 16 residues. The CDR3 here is CSATGKGGRVYNEQFF. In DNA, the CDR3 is TGCAGTGCTACTGGAAAGGGGGGGAGGGTCTACAATGAGCAGTTCTTC.

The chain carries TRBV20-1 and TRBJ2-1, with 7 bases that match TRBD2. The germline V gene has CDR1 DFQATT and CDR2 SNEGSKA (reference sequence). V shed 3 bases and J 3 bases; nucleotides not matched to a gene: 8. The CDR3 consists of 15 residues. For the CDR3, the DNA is TGCAGTGCTAGGGACACAGCGGGATTCTACAATGAGCAGTTCTTC. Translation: CSARDTAGFYNEQFF.

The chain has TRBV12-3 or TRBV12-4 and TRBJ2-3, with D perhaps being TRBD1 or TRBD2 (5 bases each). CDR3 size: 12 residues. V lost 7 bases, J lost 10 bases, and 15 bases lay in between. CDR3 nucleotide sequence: TGTGCCAGCAAGGTCGGGGACGGGCCGCAGTATTTT. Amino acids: CASKVGDGPQYF.

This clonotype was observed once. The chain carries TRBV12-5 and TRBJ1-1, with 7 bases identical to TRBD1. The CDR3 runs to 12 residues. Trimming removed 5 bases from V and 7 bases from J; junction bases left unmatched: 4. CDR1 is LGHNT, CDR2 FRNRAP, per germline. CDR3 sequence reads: CASGPRDSEAFF. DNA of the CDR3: TGTGCTAGTGGTCCCCGGGACAGTGAAGCTTTCTTT.